These 3 T cell receptor beta chains share one sample of origin, sequenced in a study of blood T cell repertoires in COVID-19. Profiled with immunoSEQ multiplex PCR; TCRdb holds only in-frame clones, not every one. Among 45,000 to 50,000 clones, 80% to 90% were seen once, and the ten largest hold 2.6%. Sequences were obtained from peripheral blood. All receptors come from a woman aged 80 or older with COVID-19, enrolled during active disease.

This chain connects TRBV18 to TRBJ1-1; the D gene is possibly TRBD1 (5 bases). Trimming pared 0 bases from V and 9 bases from J, leaving 17 bases between. Germline V gives CDR1 KGHSH, CDR2 LQKENI. The CDR3 extends over 15 amino acids. The CDR3 loop reads CASSPPVAGRPQAFF. CDR3 in DNA: TGTGCCAGCTCACCACCGGTAGCGGGACGCCCGCAAGCTTTCTTT.

This chain uses TRBV18 with TRBJ1-1; 9 nucleotides match TRBD1. CDR1 and CDR2 from the germline V gene are KGHSH and LQKENI. Trimming cost V 1 base and J 0 bases; bases outside gene matches: 3. CDR3 length equals 16 residues. CDR3 sequence: CASSPQGQGMNTEAFF. CDR3 coding DNA: TGTGCCAGCTCACCACAGGGACAGGGAATGAACACTGAAGCTTTCTTT. Supplemented by reference TRBV18 and TRBJ1-1, the full variable domain reads NAGVMQNPRHLVRRRGQEARLRCSPMKGHSHVYWYRQLPEEGLKFMVYLQKENIIDESGMPKERFSAEFPKEGPSILRIQQVVRGDSAAYFCASSPQGQGMNTEAFFGQGTRLTVV.

The rearrangement uses TRBV6-1 and TRBJ1-6; 7 bases map to TRBD1. The CDR3 loop spans 13 amino acids. Germline V gene lookup returns CDR1 MNHNS and CDR2 SASEGT. V lost 6 bases, J lost 8 bases, and 4 bases stayed unmatched. The CDR3 spells CASRGQPDSPLHF. CDR3 in DNA: TGTGCCAGCAGGGGACAGCCGGATTCACCCCTCCACTTT.